These 30 T cell receptor beta chains share one sample of origin, sequenced in a study of shared clonotypes between healthy human individuals. The assay was immunoSEQ multiplex PCR, and TCRdb's table has in-frame clones only and misses some. The repertoire consists of about 460,000 clones, with around 77% occurring once and the leading ten covering 12%. Input material: PBMCs. These receptors all come from a woman between 40 and 50 years old in good health. Some clones in this sample may be carry-over from other donors' samples.

Turning to this clone: This may arise from a read error, as a much more abundant clone is one base away. J is TRBJ2-3 and V is TRBV7-2; D gene uncertain. This CDR3 contains 14 residues. V was shortened by 1 base and J by 0 bases, with 5 bases between the two germline ends. Germline assignment: CDR1 SGHTA and CDR2 FQGNSA. CDR3 bases: TGTGCCAGCAGCTTAGTGGCTAGCACAGATACGCAGTATTTT. Protein product: CASSLVASTDTQYF. Together with reference TRBV7-2 and TRBJ2-3, the CDR3 gives the full variable domain: GAGVSQSPSNKVTEKGKDVELRCDPISGHTALYWYRQSLGQGLEFLIYFQGNSAPDKSGLPSDRFSAERTGGSVSTLTIQRTQQEDSAVYLCASSLVASTDTQYFGPGTRLTVL.

This clone showed up just a few times. At the DNA level, this CDR3 is encoded by other sequences in the same sample as well. This chain joins TRBV4-3 and TRBJ1-1, with D tentatively TRBD1 (5 bases). CDR3 length equals 14 residues. Trimming left V 3 bases short and J 1 base short, with 9 bases between. Per germline, CDR1 LGHNA and CDR2 YSLEER. DNA for the CDR3: TGCGCCAGCAGCCAGGACGGGGGGAACACTGAAGCTTTCTTT. It specifies CASSQDGGNTEAFF.

This clone was counted only a few times. The chain couples TRBV30 to TRBJ2-3, with D possibly matching TRBD1 (5 bases). The CDR3 is made up of 15 amino acids. Between the trimmed V and J ends, which lost 1 base and 4 bases, there was a span of 15 bases. Per germline, CDR1 GTSNPN and CDR2 SVGIG (reference sequence). The CDR3 loop reads CAWSEDTRYADTQYF. Written as DNA, the CDR3 is TGTGCCTGGAGTGAGGACACCCGGTATGCAGATACGCAGTATTTT.

The chain has TRBV6-5 and TRBJ2-3; D is uncertain. Germline CDR1 reads MNHEY; CDR2 reads SVGAGI. The CDR3 length is 14 residues. V lost 2 bases and J 4 bases, leaving 10 bases between the germline ends. The CDR3 loop reads CASSYGLLPDTQYF. The CDR3 DNA follows: TGTGCCAGCAGTTACGGTTTGCTCCCAGATACGCAGTATTTT.

The chain has TRBV4-1 and TRBJ2-3; 8 bases are shared with TRBD2. Trimming took 0 bases from V and 4 from J; bases not matched to a gene: 6. The CDR3 loop spans 16 amino acids. Looked up from germline, CDR1 is MGHRA and CDR2 is YSYEKL. This chain's CDR3 is CASSQEFSGNADTQYF. The DNA of the CDR3 is TGCGCCAGCAGCCAAGAATTTAGCGGGAATGCAGATACGCAGTATTTT.

This chain connects TRBV19 to TRBJ2-1; D might be TRBD1 (5 bases). Germline assignment: CDR1 LNHDA and CDR2 SQIVND (reference sequence). The germline V and J ends were trimmed by 3 bases and 9 bases, with 12 bases remaining between them. CDR3 length: 13 amino acids. CDR3 sequence reads: CASSIRGWGEQFF. The CDR3 DNA reads as TGTGCCAGTAGTATTAGGGGATGGGGTGAGCAGTTCTTC.

This clone was counted once. V is TRBV5-1 and J is TRBJ1-1; 8 bases line up with TRBD1. Germline-derived CDR1 and CDR2 are SGHRS and YFSETQ. V shed 4 bases and J 1 base; nucleotides not matched to a gene: 3. The CDR3 totals 14 residues. CDR3 DNA sequence: TGCGCCAGCAGCCCACAGGGGGAGAACACTGAAGCTTTCTTT. It is translated as CASSPQGENTEAFF.

The chain recombines TRBV9 with TRBJ2-7; D is perhaps TRBD1 (6 bases). The CDR3 extends over 15 amino acids. Germline loops: CDR1 SGDLS, CDR2 YYNGEE. V was shortened by 5 bases and J by 2 bases, with 17 bases between the two germline ends. CDR3 sequence: CASRLGAPLAYEQYF. The CDR3 region has the DNA TGTGCCAGCAGGTTGGGGGCTCCCTTAGCCTACGAGCAGTACTTC.

This clone was found once. The V gene is TRBV2, the J gene TRBJ2-4; 7 bases line up with TRBD1. With 6 bases clipped from V and 7 bases from J, the junction kept 6 bases outside the gene matches. CDR1 is SNHLY and CDR2 is FYNNEI in the germline V gene. This CDR3 is 13 amino acids long. This chain's CDR3 is CASRLDRQNIQYF. CDR3 sequence (DNA): TGTGCCAGCAGGCTGGACAGGCAGAACATTCAGTACTTC.

The chain couples TRBV7-9 to TRBJ2-6, with 8 bases lining up with TRBD1. Germline-derived CDR1 and CDR2 are SEHNR and FQNEAQ (reference sequence). There are 19 residues in the CDR3. Trimming took 3 bases from V and 0 from J; bases not matched to a gene: 10. Here the CDR3 reads CASSLADRGWVSGANVLTF. CDR3 sequence (DNA): TGTGCCAGCAGCTTGGCCGACAGGGGTTGGGTCTCTGGGGCCAACGTCCTGACTTTC.

This chain links TRBV7-2 with TRBJ2-3; D uncertain. V was cut by 5 bases and J by 4 bases, with 16 bases left in between. Germline V CDR1 and CDR2: SGHTA, FQGNSA. This CDR3 is 15 amino acids long. This chain's CDR3 is CASSLSAQVADTQYF. In nucleotides, the CDR3 is TGTGCCAGCAGCCTAAGCGCCCAGGTCGCAGATACGCAGTATTTT.

About this clone: With a far larger clone one base away, a read error is the likely cause. The CDR3: CASSPVGKVQETQYF. CDR3 nucleotide sequence: TGTGCCAGCAGCCCTGTGGGCAAGGTGCAAGAGACCCAGTACTTC. The chain carries TRBV5-6 and TRBJ2-5; the D is unclear. Trimming cost V 4 bases and J 2 bases, with 15 bases left between them. Looked up from germline, CDR1 is SGHDT and CDR2 is YYEEEE. This CDR3 region has 15 residues.

The chain couples TRBV2 to TRBJ1-3, with TRBD1 as a possible D gene (5 bases). Between the trimmed V and J ends, which lost 4 bases and 0 bases, there was a span of 19 bases. The CDR3 runs 18 residues. CDR1 and CDR2 (germline): SNHLY, FYNNEI. In DNA, the CDR3 is TGTGCCAGCAGTGTTCTCGGGGGGGGACTTAGCTCTGGAAACACCATATATTTT. Translated: CASSVLGGGLSSGNTIYF.

J is TRBJ2-3 and V is TRBV2, with 9 bases that match TRBD2. This CDR3 contains 15 residues. Germline V gene data show CDR1 as SNHLY and CDR2 as FYNNEI. V trimming: 7 bases; J trimming: 2 bases; junction bases outside the gene matches: 7. In DNA, the CDR3 is TGTGCCAGCACGGCTAGCGGGATTGACACAGATACGCAGTATTTT. Residues: CASTASGIDTDTQYF.

This clone came up a few times. CDR3 loop: CAWSKAGVLQETQYF. The CDR3 region has the DNA TGTGCCTGGAGTAAAGCGGGAGTGTTACAAGAGACCCAGTACTTC. V and J are TRBV30 and TRBJ2-5, with 8 bases identical to TRBD2. Losses at the gene ends were 2 bases for V and 2 bases for J; bases not matched to a gene: 7. This CDR3 has 15 residues. Germline CDR1 reads GTSNPN; CDR2 reads SVGIG (reference sequence).

This clone was seen only once. V gene TRBV4-1 combines with J gene TRBJ2-3, with TRBD2 as a possible D gene (6 bases). Germline CDR1 is MGHRA and CDR2 is YSYEKL. There are 13 residues in the CDR3. The V end was cut by 3 bases, the J end by 6 bases, with 10 bases between. In DNA, the CDR3 is TGCGCCAGCAGCCAGGTAGCGGCGGATACGCAGTATTTT. Its translation is CASSQVAADTQYF.

The chain recombines TRBV7-9 with TRBJ1-1; D gene ambiguous. The V end was cut by 3 bases, the J end by 0 bases, with 5 bases between. This CDR3 has 13 residues. Looked up from germline, CDR1 is SEHNR and CDR2 is FQNEAQ (reference sequence). CDR3 region: CASSFPVNTEAFF. CDR3 DNA sequence: TGTGCCAGCAGCTTCCCTGTGAACACTGAAGCTTTCTTT.

Concerning this clone: Other nucleotide sequences from this sample produce the same CDR3. The genes are TRBV29-1 and TRBJ1-1; D ambiguous. Trimming pared 6 bases from V and 0 bases from J, leaving 8 bases between. Germline V gene sequence: CDR1 SQVTM, CDR2 ANQGSEA. This CDR3 has 12 residues. CDR3 sequence: CSVGRMNTEAFF. CDR3 bases: TGCAGCGTGGGCCGGATGAACACTGAAGCTTTCTTT.

V gene TRBV28 combines with J gene TRBJ2-7; D uncertain. Germline-derived CDR1 and CDR2 are MDHEN and SYDVKM. Trimming shortened V by 5 bases and J by 0 bases, and 11 bases separated the two germline ends. This CDR3 contains 14 residues. The CDR3 DNA is TGTGCCAGCAGTCTGAGACGGAGCTCCTACGAGCAGTACTTC. Translating gives CASSLRRSSYEQYF. The full variable domain, with the rest looked up from reference TRBV28 and TRBJ2-7, is DVKVTQSSRYLVKRTGEKVFLECVQDMDHENMFWYRQDPGLGLRLIYFSYDVKMKEKGDIPEGYSVSREKKERFSLILESASTNQTSMYLCASSLRRSSYEQYFGPGTRLTVT.

About this clone itself: The sample holds other DNA sequences that translate to the same CDR3. This chain uses TRBV11-2 with TRBJ2-7; D remains unclear. Germline CDR1 reads SGHAT; CDR2 reads FQNNGV. V gave up 4 bases and J gave up 2 bases, with 9 bases separating them. This CDR3 has 13 amino acids. The CDR3 DNA is TGTGCCAGCAGCTCCCGAGGACCCTACGAGCAGTACTTC. It codes for CASSSRGPYEQYF.

The rearrangement uses TRBV27 and TRBJ2-2; TRBD2 agrees at 8 bases. Germline CDR1 and CDR2: MNHEY and SMNVEV (reference sequence). V shed 8 bases and J 4 bases; nucleotides not matched to a gene: 9. The length of the CDR3 is 15 residues. Written as DNA, the CDR3 is TGTGCCAGCCGAGCGGGACTAGGGGTCACCGGGGAGCTGTTTTTT. Protein: CASRAGLGVTGELFF.

This clone was picked up one time. The gene calls are TRBV4-2 and TRBJ2-3; 10 bases align to TRBD2. The CDR3 is 16 amino acids. V was clipped by 1 base and J by 4 bases; unmatched bases: 5. Germline values: CDR1 LGHNA, CDR2 YNFKEQ. This CDR3 reads CASSQVGLAGADTQYF. CDR3 nucleotide sequence: TGTGCCAGCAGCCAAGTAGGGCTAGCGGGAGCAGATACGCAGTATTTT.

This clone was seen a handful of times. This chain links TRBV27 with TRBJ1-2; 8 bases map to TRBD1. Germline lookup yields CDR1 MNHEY and CDR2 SMNVEV (reference sequence). Trimming removed 5 bases from V and 0 bases from J; junction bases left unmatched: 8. The CDR3 is 16 residues long. CDR3 protein: CASSLDRGAANYGYTF. CDR3 DNA: TGTGCCAGCAGTCTCGACAGGGGAGCAGCTAACTATGGCTACACCTTC.

The chain has TRBV19 and TRBJ2-1; weak D call: TRBD2 (6 bases). The V gene lost 3 bases and the J gene lost 5 bases, with 11 bases spanning the gap. The CDR3 extends over 14 amino acids. Germline V gene sequence: CDR1 LNHDA, CDR2 SQIVND (reference sequence). The CDR3: CASSMAGSNNEQFF. The CDR3 coding sequence is TGTGCCAGTAGTATGGCCGGGAGTAACAATGAGCAGTTCTTC.

This chain connects TRBV5-6 to TRBJ1-2; possible D gene TRBD1, 5 bases. The V gene's germline CDR1 is SGHDT and CDR2 YYEEEE. V lost 4 bases to trimming and J lost 4 bases, with 8 bases between them. The CDR3 contains 12 residues. Here the CDR3 reads CASSQGPYGYTF. DNA of the CDR3: TGTGCCAGCAGCCAGGGACCCTATGGCTACACCTTC.

The V and J genes are TRBV19 and TRBJ2-7; D unclear. The CDR3 is 15 residues long. CDR1 and CDR2 (germline): LNHDA, SQIVND (reference sequence). Trimming removed 5 bases from V and 1 base from J, with 15 bases in between. CDR3: CASSVNHRYSYEQYF. The DNA for the CDR3 is TGTGCCAGTAGTGTCAACCACCGGTATTCCTACGAGCAGTACTTC.

The chain uses TRBV5-8 and TRBJ2-2, with a possible D match to TRBD2 (6 bases). Germline loops: CDR1 SGHTS, CDR2 YDEGEE. The CDR3 runs 17 residues. Trimming removed 4 bases at V and 4 bases at J, with 20 bases between. The CDR3 coding sequence is TGTGCCAGCAGCCTCGTCTCTGCGGGATGGGGCACCGGGGAGCTGTTTTTT. As protein: CASSLVSAGWGTGELFF.

The gene calls are TRBV18 and TRBJ2-1; D unclear. Trimming took 0 bases from V and 3 from J, leaving 6 bases between them. CDR1 is KGHSH and CDR2 is LQKENI in the germline V gene. This CDR3 region has 14 residues. CDR3 nucleotide sequence: TGTGCCAGCTCACCACCGGGTGTCTACAATGAGCAGTTCTTC. Its protein product is CASSPPGVYNEQFF. Based on the CDR3 plus reference TRBV18 and TRBJ2-1, the full variable domain is NAGVMQNPRHLVRRRGQEARLRCSPMKGHSHVYWYRQLPEEGLKFMVYLQKENIIDESGMPKERFSAEFPKEGPSILRIQQVVRGDSAAYFCASSPPGVYNEQFFGPGTRLTVL.

J is TRBJ2-5 and V is TRBV7-9; no reliable D call. The V end lost 2 bases, the J end lost 6 bases, and 7 bases lay between the germline ends. Germline assignment: CDR1 SEHNR and CDR2 FQNEAQ (reference sequence). CDR3 size: 12 residues. This CDR3 reads CASSLLGQTQYF. The CDR3, as DNA: TGTGCCAGCAGCTTACTCGGTCAGACCCAGTACTTC.

On this clone itself: This sequence may be a read error, since a much larger clone differs from it by one base. This same CDR3 is encoded by further DNA sequences in the sample. This chain uses TRBV7-9 with TRBJ2-7; D not certain. CDR3 length: 11 residues. Germline CDR1 reads SEHNR; CDR2 reads FQNEAQ (reference sequence). V lost 5 bases and J 0 bases, leaving 2 bases between the germline ends. The chain's CDR3 is CASSASYEQYF. The CDR3 DNA is TGTGCCAGCAGCGCCTCCTACGAGCAGTACTTC.